This entry concerns a single T cell receptor (beta chain). The sample originates from a study of blood T cell repertoires in COVID-19. Data came from immunoSEQ multiplex PCR; TCRdb stores just in-frame clones and leaves some out. This table has fewer than 120,000 clones, 76% appearing once. The germline gives CDR1 LNHDA, CDR2 SQIVND (reference sequence). The CDR3 sequence is 17 residues long. The V end was cut by 4 bases, the J end by 0 bases, with 13 bases between. The sequence came from a woman of 80 years or more with acute or convalescent COVID-19. The material sequenced was peripheral blood. The rearrangement links TRBV19 to TRBJ2-6; the D is unclear. This chain's CDR3 is CASSTMTSTSGANVLTF. The CDR3, as DNA: TGTGCCAGTAGTACCATGACAAGTACCTCTGGGGCCAACGTCCTGACTTTC. Combining the CDR3 with reference TRBV19 and TRBJ2-6 gives the whole variable domain DGGITQSPKYLFRKEGQNVTLSCEQNLNHDAMYWYRQDPGQGLRLIYYSQIVNDFQKGDIAEGYSVSREKKESFPLTVTSAQKNPTAFYLCASSTMTSTSGANVLTFGAGSRLTVL.